The 12 T cell receptor beta chains below were found in one sample sequenced in a study of blood T cell repertoires in COVID-19. Profiled with immunoSEQ multiplex PCR; TCRdb holds only in-frame clones, not every one. The sample records roughly 200,000 clones, roughly 89% being singletons. The sequenced sample was peripheral blood. The receptors here all came from a man in his fifties or sixties who had recovered from COVID-19.

The chain links TRBV27 to TRBJ2-7; 11 nucleotides agree with TRBD2. The junction had 14 bases not matched to a gene; V was cut back by 2 bases and J by 5 bases. The CDR3 is 18 residues long. Germline V gene lookup returns CDR1 MNHEY and CDR2 SMNVEV (reference sequence). CDR3 bases: TGTGCCAGCAGTTTAAGGGGGCGTCCGGGACTAGCGGAAAACGAGCAGTACTTC. As protein: CASSLRGRPGLAENEQYF.

CDR3 nucleotide sequence: TGTGCCACCAGGGGACAGGACAACTATGGCTACACCTTC. The encoded protein is CATRGQDNYGYTF. The chain couples TRBV10-3 to TRBJ1-2; 8 nucleotides agree with TRBD1. CDR3 length: 13 residues. Germline V lookup: CDR1 ENHRY, CDR2 SYGVKD. V was pared by 10 bases and J by 2 bases, with 6 bases of the junction left unmatched.

The rearrangement uses TRBV9 and TRBJ1-4, with D perhaps TRBD1 (6 bases). The length of the CDR3 is 16 residues. The V end was cut by 1 base, the J end by 0 bases, with 10 bases between. The germline V gene has CDR1 SGDLS and CDR2 YYNGEE. The CDR3 sequence is CASSVLDRPTNEKLFF. In nucleotides, the CDR3 is TGTGCCAGCAGCGTACTAGACAGGCCAACTAATGAAAAACTGTTTTTT.

The chain links TRBV19 to TRBJ1-6; no clear D gene. Germline CDR1 LNHDA, CDR2 SQIVND (reference sequence). The CDR3 totals 15 residues. V was pared by 7 bases and J by 10 bases, with 20 bases between. The CDR3 DNA follows: TGTGCCAGTACCCCCCGACCCAATAACGGGTCACCCCTCCACTTT. It encodes CASTPRPNNGSPLHF.

The V and J genes are TRBV3-1 (or the pseudogene TRBV3-2) and TRBJ2-5; TRBD2 agrees at 9 bases. The CDR3 runs to 16 residues. The V segment lost 4 bases and the J segment 4 bases; nucleotides outside the gene matches: 10. Germline values: CDR1 LGHDT, CDR2 YNNKEL (reference sequence). The CDR3 DNA is TGTGCCAGCAGCCTGGGGGGCGCGGGGGGGCGAGAGACCCAGTACTTC. It yields the protein CASSLGGAGGRETQYF.

The CDR3 region has the DNA TGTGCCAGCAGCTCCGGGGACAGGAATAATTCACCCCTCCACTTT. Its translation is CASSSGDRNNSPLHF. The chain combines TRBV5-4 with TRBJ1-6, with TRBD1 matching over 8 bases. CDR1 and CDR2 from the germline V gene are SGHNT and YYREEE (reference sequence). V dropped 3 bases and J dropped 5; count of bases not matched to a gene: 4. This CDR3 is 15 amino acids long.

In this sample, this clone turned up a few times. This rearrangement joins TRBV3-1 (or the pseudogene TRBV3-2) to TRBJ2-4; D remains ambiguous. This CDR3 has 15 residues. Trimming pared 0 bases from V and 6 bases from J, leaving 12 bases between. Germline V gene data show CDR1 as LGHDT and CDR2 as YNNKEL (reference sequence). The CDR3 here is CASSQDRQVTNIQYF. CDR3 sequence (DNA): TGTGCCAGCAGCCAAGATAGGCAGGTCACAAACATTCAGTACTTC.

The rearrangement links TRBV5-4 to TRBJ1-1, with 7 bases fitting TRBD1. Per germline, CDR1 SGHNT and CDR2 YYREEE (reference sequence). Germline trimming cut 6 bases from V and 10 bases from J; bases unmatched to any gene: 15. The length of the CDR3 is 14 residues. The CDR3 bases are TGTGCCAGCAAACCGCCTTCAGGGGGAGACGTAGCTTTCTTT. Its protein is CASKPPSGGDVAFF.

This rearrangement joins TRBV9 to TRBJ2-3; D gene ambiguous. The V end was cut by 3 bases, the J end by 1 base, with 6 bases between. CDR3 length: 13 amino acids. Germline V gene lookup returns CDR1 SGDLS and CDR2 YYNGEE. The CDR3 bases are TGTGCCAGCAGCGCCCGAGGCACAGATACGCAGTATTTT. Amino acid sequence: CASSARGTDTQYF. Full variable domain (rest looked up from reference TRBV9 and TRBJ2-3): DSGVTQTPKHLITATGQRVTLRCSPRSGDLSVYWYQQSLDQGLQFLIQYYNGEERAKGNILERFSAQQFPDLHSELNLSSLELGDSALYFCASSARGTDTQYFGPGTRLTVL.

The chain employs TRBV3-1 (or the pseudogene TRBV3-2) and TRBJ2-7, with 10 bases lining up with TRBD2. The CDR3 loop spans 17 amino acids. The germline V gene has CDR1 LGHDT and CDR2 YNNKEL (reference sequence). The V segment lost 5 bases and the J segment 4 bases; nucleotides outside the gene matches: 14. DNA for the CDR3: TGTGCCAGCAGCACCCGGAGGGTAGCGGGGGGCAGGTACGAGCAGTACTTC. Translated: CASSTRRVAGGRYEQYF.

V usage is TRBV5-4 and J usage is TRBJ1-1; no reliable D call. CDR1 and CDR2 from the germline V gene are SGHNT and YYREEE (reference sequence). This CDR3 contains 14 residues. Trimming took off 4 bases at V and 1 base at J, with 11 bases between the two ends. The CDR3 region has the DNA TGTGCCAGCAGCGCCGCCATCAGGAACACTGAAGCTTTCTTT. This translates into CASSAAIRNTEAFF.

V gene TRBV6-5 combines with J gene TRBJ1-5, with TRBD1 matching over 9 bases. Germline loops: CDR1 MNHEY, CDR2 SVGAGI. V dropped 5 bases and J dropped 3; count of bases not matched to a gene: 5. The CDR3 covers 15 residues. DNA for the CDR3: TGTGCCAGCAGTCGGGGACAGGGCCTCAATCAGCCCCAGCATTTT. Amino acids: CASSRGQGLNQPQHF.